This is a list of T cell receptor beta chains from one sample in a study of siplizumab effects on memory and regulatory T cells. Clones were sequenced by immunoSEQ multiplex PCR, and TCRdb holds only the in-frame ones, with some missing. The sample carries about 100,000 clones, 75% to 95% recorded once. What was sequenced was CD4+ T cells sorted from blood. These receptors all stem from a human donor in good health. The CDR3 runs from the conserved cysteine through the conserved F or W. D genes are given only for firm matches. Size is stated for part of the rows, as once, few or many counts, or as a class when the clone is expanded.

TRBV5-1	TRBJ1-1	once	TRBD1	CASSLGTGNTEAFF	TGCGCCAGCAGCCTAGGGACAGGGAACACTGAAGCTTTCTTT
TRBV4-1	TRBJ1-2	few	-	CASSHGQNYGYTF	TGCGCCAGCAGCCACGGACAAAACTATGGCTACACCTTC
TRBV11-2	TRBJ2-5	-	-	CASSPLVGSQETQYF	TGTGCCAGCAGCCCCCTTGTCGGCTCCCAAGAGACCCAGTACTTC
TRBV7-2	TRBJ2-3	-	-	CASSLNGAGSITDTQYF	TGTGCCAGCAGCTTAAATGGTGCGGGGTCCATCACAGATACGCAGTATTTT
TRBV7-9	TRBJ1-1	-	-	CASSLEVGNTEAFF	TGTGCCAGCAGCTTAGAGGTAGGGAACACTGAAGCTTTCTTT
TRBV5-5	TRBJ2-2	-	-	CASTSAAGRITGELFF	TGTGCCAGCACTTCTGCTGCCGGAAGGATCACCGGGGAGCTGTTTTTT
TRBV10-1	TRBJ2-5	-	TRBD1	CASTTTGYDQETQYF	TGCGCCAGCACCACGACAGGGTACGATCAAGAGACCCAGTACTTC
TRBV5-6	TRBJ1-1	-	-	CASSLYAVNTEAFF	TGTGCCAGCAGCTTGTATGCAGTGAACACTGAAGCTTTCTTT
TRBV5-1	TRBJ2-5	-	TRBD1	CASSRTGFGETQYF	TGCGCCAGCAGCCGGACAGGGTTCGGGGAGACCCAGTACTTC
TRBV19	TRBJ1-3	-	-	CASSIGDLSGNTIYF	TGTGCCAGTAGTATTGGTGACCTCTCTGGAAACACCATATATTTT
TRBV6-6	TRBJ2-1	-	-	CASTELGAYNEQFF	TGTGCCAGCACTGAACTAGGAGCCTACAATGAGCAGTTCTTC
TRBV6-4	TRBJ2-1	-	-	CANQQPQYNEQFF	TGTGCCAACCAACAACCGCAGTACAATGAGCAGTTCTTC
TRBV5-1	TRBJ2-3	-	-	CASSLSRAQGTDTQYF	TGCGCCAGCAGCTTATCCCGGGCCCAAGGCACAGATACGCAGTATTTT
TRBV6-5	TRBJ2-1	-	-	CASSYSRLAINEQFF	TGTGCCAGCAGTTACTCGAGATTGGCTATCAATGAGCAGTTCTTC
TRBV9	TRBJ2-3	-	TRBD2	CASSQGGLAGTDTQYF	TGTGCCAGCAGCCAAGGGGGACTAGCGGGCACAGATACGCAGTATTTT
TRBV5-6	TRBJ2-7	-	-	CASSFLLYEQYF	TGTGCCAGCAGCTTCCTTCTATACGAGCAGTACTTC
TRBV2	TRBJ1-1	once	-	CASRLGLSDTEAFF	TGTGCCAGCAGACTCGGACTGTCGGACACTGAAGCTTTCTTT
TRBV10-3	TRBJ2-7	-	-	CAISESGPYEQYF	TGTGCCATCAGTGAGTCTGGACCCTACGAGCAGTACTTC
TRBV19	TRBJ1-5	-	-	CASGPGPGAQHF	TGTGCCAGCGGGCCGGGACCTGGGGCCCAGCATTTT
TRBV7-7	TRBJ2-1	-	-	CASSPRPDSRYNEQFF	TGTGCCAGCAGCCCCCGCCCGGACAGCCGTTACAATGAGCAGTTCTTC
TRBV5-1	TRBJ2-7	few	TRBD1	CASSLTVQGQGANEQYF	TGCGCCAGCAGCTTGACCGTGCAAGGACAGGGGGCCAACGAGCAGTACTTC
TRBV12-5	TRBJ1-1	-	-	CASGARGRDEAFF	TGTGCTAGTGGTGCAAGGGGTCGCGATGAAGCTTTCTTT
TRBV19	TRBJ1-2	-	-	CASSRQARGNYGYTF	TGTGCCAGTAGCCGACAGGCGCGGGGTAACTATGGCTACACCTTC